This T cell receptor beta chain comes out of a study of blood T cell repertoires in COVID-19. At the level of the study: Sites in the United States, Italy and Spain provided acute and convalescent COVID-19 samples. Nucleic acid was either cDNA or gDNA, and it came from T cells, B-cell-depleted T cells, or PBMCs.

Residents of about two dozen US areas, aged about 18 to 95 years, made up the participants. Donors of Cohort 3 who recovered were those that had two negative PCRs, clearance, or symptom resolution. The table came from immunoSEQ multiplex PCR; TCRdb's copy has only in-frame clones and leaves some out. The profile shows about 150,000 clones, 86% of them singletons. The TCR sequence derives from a man aged 45-65 years who had recovered from COVID-19. What was sequenced was PBMCs or T cells enriched from blood (not recorded which).

CDR3: CASSQEAGPSTEKLFF. Written as DNA, the CDR3 is TGCGCCAGCAGCCAAGAGGCAGGGCCTTCGACTGAAAAACTGTTTTTT. The rearrangement joins TRBV4-3 to TRBJ1-4; a weak D match, TRBD1 (5 bases). V shed 0 bases and J shed 7 bases, with 15 bases lying between them. The germline V gene has CDR1 LGHNA and CDR2 YSLEER. The CDR3 has 16 amino acids.